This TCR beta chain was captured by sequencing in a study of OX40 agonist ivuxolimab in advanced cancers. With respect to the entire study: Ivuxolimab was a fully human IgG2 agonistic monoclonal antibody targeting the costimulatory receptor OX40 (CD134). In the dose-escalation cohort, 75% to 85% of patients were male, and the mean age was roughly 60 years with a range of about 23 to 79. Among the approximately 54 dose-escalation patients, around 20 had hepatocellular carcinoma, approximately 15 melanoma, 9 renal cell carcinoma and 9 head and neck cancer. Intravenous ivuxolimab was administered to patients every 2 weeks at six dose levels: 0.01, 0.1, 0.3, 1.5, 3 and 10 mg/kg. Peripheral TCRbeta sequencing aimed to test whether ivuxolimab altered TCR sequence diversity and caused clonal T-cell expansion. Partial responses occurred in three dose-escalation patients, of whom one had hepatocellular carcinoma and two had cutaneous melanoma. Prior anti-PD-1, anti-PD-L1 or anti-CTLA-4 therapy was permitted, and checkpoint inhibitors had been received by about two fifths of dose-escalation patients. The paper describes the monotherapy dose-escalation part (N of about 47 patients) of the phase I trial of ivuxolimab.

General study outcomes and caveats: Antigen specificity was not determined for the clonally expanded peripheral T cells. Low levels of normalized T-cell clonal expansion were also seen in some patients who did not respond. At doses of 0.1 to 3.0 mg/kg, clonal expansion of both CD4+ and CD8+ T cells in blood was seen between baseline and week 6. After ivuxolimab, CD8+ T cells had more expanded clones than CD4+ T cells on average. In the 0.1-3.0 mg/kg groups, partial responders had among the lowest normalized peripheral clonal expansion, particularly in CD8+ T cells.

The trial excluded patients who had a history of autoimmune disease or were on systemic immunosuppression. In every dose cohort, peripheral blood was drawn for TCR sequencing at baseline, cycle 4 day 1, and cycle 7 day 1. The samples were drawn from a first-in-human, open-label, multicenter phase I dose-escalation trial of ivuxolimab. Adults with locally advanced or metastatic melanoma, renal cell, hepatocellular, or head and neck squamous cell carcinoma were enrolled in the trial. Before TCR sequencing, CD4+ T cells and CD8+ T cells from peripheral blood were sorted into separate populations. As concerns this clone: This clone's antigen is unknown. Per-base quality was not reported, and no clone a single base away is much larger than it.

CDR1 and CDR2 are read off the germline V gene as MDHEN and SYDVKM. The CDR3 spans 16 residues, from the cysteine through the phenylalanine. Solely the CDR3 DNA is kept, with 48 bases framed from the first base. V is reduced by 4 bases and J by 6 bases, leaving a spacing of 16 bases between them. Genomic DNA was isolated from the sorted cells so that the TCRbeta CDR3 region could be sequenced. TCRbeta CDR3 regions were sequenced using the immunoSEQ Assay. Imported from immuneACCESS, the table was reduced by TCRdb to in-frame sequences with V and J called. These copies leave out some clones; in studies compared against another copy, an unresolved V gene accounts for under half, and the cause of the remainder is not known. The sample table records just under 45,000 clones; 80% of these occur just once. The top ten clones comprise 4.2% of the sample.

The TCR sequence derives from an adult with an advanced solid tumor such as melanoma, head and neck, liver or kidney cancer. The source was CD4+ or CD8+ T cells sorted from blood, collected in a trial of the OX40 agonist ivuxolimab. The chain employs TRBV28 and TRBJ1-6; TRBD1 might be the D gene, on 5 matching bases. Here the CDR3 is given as CASSSPSGTTNSPLHF. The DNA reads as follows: TGTGCCAGCAGTTCCCCATCCGGGACGACTAATTCACCCCTCCACTTT.